This T cell receptor beta chain was recovered during a study of cytomegalovirus exposure and HLA in healthy donors. Study details: Earlier findings included more than 95 million unique TCR beta sequences obtained from 150 million to 200 million T cells.

Findings and limits, study-wide: From TCR beta sequences, most subjects' HLA-A and HLA-B alleles were reportedly predicted accurately. By a later analysis, the bulk of CMV-associated TCR beta chains appeared HLA-restricted.

Researchers ran the PCR with 60 Vbeta and 13 Jbeta primers. Produced via immunoSEQ multiplex PCR; TCRdb's table is partial and in-frame only. The sample consists of 150,000 or so clones, approximately 81% of them appearing once. The V gene lost 5 bases and the J gene lost 10 bases, with 17 bases spanning the gap. CDR1 and CDR2 (germline): SGHTA, FQGNSA. The CDR3 runs 13 residues. With regard to this clone: Its antigen is still unknown.

V is TRBV7-2 and J is TRBJ1-1; weak D call: TRBD1 (5 bases). This receptor was identified in a man aged 50 to 59 in good health and CMV-seropositive. The specimen sequenced was PBMCs. The chain's CDR3 is CASSLSLQGRAFF. CDR3 coding DNA: TGTGCCAGCAGCCTAAGCCTCCAGGGAAGAGCTTTCTTT.